The clone carrying this T cell receptor beta chain has a handful of counts. This specimen belongs to a study of CD8+ T cells in alopecia areata. The treatment: oral pan-JAK inhibitor, 5-10 mg twice daily. cDNA reverse transcribed from extracted RNA served as the sequencing template. The table came from immunoSEQ multiplex PCR; TCRdb's copy has only in-frame clones and leaves some out. The sample carries under 300,000 clones, 50% to 75% recorded once. This CDR3 is built from 12 residues. Germline CDR1 and CDR2: SGHRS and YFSETQ. The V and J ends lost 4 bases and 6 bases, in that order; junction bases with no gene match: 3.

This chain links TRBV5-1 with TRBJ1-1; 7 nucleotides agree with TRBD1. This receptor was identified in a human donor with alopecia areata. The specimen comprised CD4+ T cells sorted from blood, sampled around week 53, from a patient treated with tofacitinib. DNA of the CDR3: TGCGCCAGCAGCCACGGGACAGCTGAAGCTTTCTTT. Translation gives CASSHGTAEAFF.